Below, 31 T cell receptor beta chains from the same sample are listed, as sequenced in a study of liver allograft versus peripheral blood T cells. Looking at the study overall: The study compared liver allograft T cell receptor repertoires against peripheral blood repertoires of liver transplant recipients.

TCRdb processed the reads anew with MiXCR; each CDR3 protein has one entry. Among some 8,000 distinct CDR3 sequences listed, 17% were seen once. The receptors were gathered from a human patient who had a liver transplant. The graft donor may account for some of the T cells.

This clonotype was observed a handful of times. V gene TRBV10-1 combines with J gene TRBJ2-7, with 9 bases lining up with TRBD1. Germline CDR1 is WNHNN and CDR2 is SYGVQD (reference sequence). This CDR3 is 13 amino acids long. The junction had 3 bases not matched to a gene; V was cut back by 6 bases and J by 3 bases. In DNA form, the CDR3 reads TGCGCCAGCAGCCCGGACAGGGGCTACGAGCAGTACTTC. Translated: CASSPDRGYEQYF.

Concerning this clonotype: With only one base between it and a far larger clone, this is likely a read error. The V gene is TRBV27, the J gene TRBJ2-1, with 12 nucleotides matching TRBD1. The J segment lost 10 bases and the V segment lost 0 bases, leaving 4 bases of the junction unmatched. Germline V CDR1 and CDR2: MNHEY, SMNVEV (reference sequence). CDR3 length: 15 amino acids. DNA for the CDR3: TGTGCCAGCAGTTTATCGGGACAGGGGGCTTACGAGCAGTTCTTC. It translates to CASSLSGQGAYEQFF.

This clonotype is medium-sized (0.01 to 0.1%) by share. V is TRBV6-5 and J is TRBJ1-1; D remains ambiguous. The CDR3 runs 15 residues. The V end lost 0 bases, the J end lost 1 base, and 9 bases lay between the germline ends. Per germline, CDR1 MNHEY and CDR2 SVGAGI. Written as DNA, the CDR3 is TGTGCCAGCAGTTACTCCCCCCTTGGGAACACTGAAGCTTTCTTT. This sequence encodes CASSYSPLGNTEAFF.

This clonotype qualifies as medium-sized. V and J are TRBV18 and TRBJ1-2, with TRBD1 matching 7 bases. With 3 bases clipped from V and 2 bases from J, the junction kept 0 bases outside the gene matches. The germline CDR1 and CDR2 sequences are KGHSH and LQKENI. This CDR3 has 13 amino acids. CDR3 residues: CASSPRGNYGYTF. CDR3 sequence (DNA): TGTGCCAGCTCACCCAGGGGGAACTATGGCTACACCTTC.

This clonotype is deemed medium-sized. The chain links TRBV29-1 to TRBJ2-7; 7 bases line up with TRBD1. Germline CDR1 reads SQVTM; CDR2 reads ANQGSEA. J gave up 2 bases and V 4 bases, and 5 bases lay outside the gene matches. There are 13 residues in the CDR3. In DNA form, the CDR3 reads TGCAGCGTTGCCCGACAGGGTGCCTACGAGCAGTACTTC. This sequence encodes CSVARQGAYEQYF.

This clonotype is medium-sized in the sample. The V and J genes are TRBV5-6 and TRBJ1-2, with D hard to call. CDR1 is SGHDT, CDR2 YYEEEE, per germline. The CDR3 totals 11 residues. Trimming took 4 bases from V and 8 from J, leaving 9 bases between them. The DNA for the CDR3 is TGTGCCAGCAGCGTGGGCTCCGGCTACACCTTC. Amino acid sequence: CASSVGSGYTF.

This clonotype is a singleton in its sample. This chain connects TRBV12-3 or TRBV12-4 to TRBJ1-2; a weak D match, TRBD1 (5 bases). The V end was cut by 4 bases, the J end by 3 bases, with 6 bases between. The CDR3 totals 12 residues. DNA for the CDR3: TGTGCCAGCAGTTGGGGGGACTATGGCTACACCTTC. Protein: CASSWGDYGYTF.

As regards this clonotype: It may be a read error: a sequence one base away is much more abundant. The chain joins TRBV7-3 to TRBJ1-1; 8 nucleotides align to TRBD1. The V gene end was trimmed by 2 bases and the J gene end by 1 base; junction bases not matched to a gene: 0. Germline CDR1 reads SGHTA; CDR2 reads FQGTGA. The CDR3 covers 14 residues. CDR3 loop: CASSLGQGNTEAFF. The CDR3 DNA reads as TGTGCCAGCAGCTTAGGACAGGGGAACACTGAAGCTTTCTTT.

This clonotype was recorded at least ten times. The gene calls are TRBV7-2 and TRBJ2-2; 8 nucleotides agree with TRBD2. V was pared by 5 bases and J by 0 bases, with 5 bases of the junction left unmatched. This CDR3 has 16 residues. Germline CDR1 is SGHTA and CDR2 is FQGNSA. CDR3 sequence reads: CASSLHGGANTGELFF. The CDR3 DNA is TGTGCCAGCAGCCTCCACGGGGGGGCGAACACCGGGGAGCTGTTTTTT.

By frequency in the sample, this clonotype is medium-sized. V gene TRBV7-2 combines with J gene TRBJ1-1; 8 nucleotides align to TRBD1. This CDR3 is 13 amino acids long. Trimming cost V 3 bases and J 7 bases; bases outside gene matches: 4. In germline, CDR1 is SGHTA, CDR2 FQGNSA. The CDR3 sequence: CASSFRGRGEAFF. CDR3 bases: TGTGCCAGCAGCTTCAGGGGGCGAGGTGAAGCTTTCTTT.

In its sample, this clonotype is medium-sized (0.01 to 0.1%). J is TRBJ2-7 and V is TRBV18, with TRBD2 matching 12 bases. The germline V gene encodes CDR1 KGHSH and CDR2 LQKENI. The CDR3 runs 16 residues. Trimming at V came to 2 bases and at J to 5 bases, leaving 7 bases not matched to a gene. This CDR3 is CASSPWASGGADEQYF. CDR3 DNA: TGTGCCAGCTCACCATGGGCTAGCGGGGGGGCAGACGAGCAGTACTTC. Full variable domain (outside the CDR3, taken from reference TRBV18 and TRBJ2-7): NAGVMQNPRHLVRRRGQEARLRCSPMKGHSHVYWYRQLPEEGLKFMVYLQKENIIDESGMPKERFSAEFPKEGPSILRIQQVVRGDSAAYFCASSPWASGGADEQYFGPGTRLTVT.

The chain carries TRBV3-1 and TRBJ2-7; D is undetermined. CDR3 length: 11 residues. Germline V gene data show CDR1 as LGHDT and CDR2 as YNNKEL (reference sequence). Trimming stripped 3 bases from V and 3 bases from J, with 3 bases between. The CDR3 reads CASSHGYEQYF. The CDR3 DNA reads TGTGCCAGCAGCCACGGCTACGAGCAGTACTTC.

This clonotype is labeled medium-sized. The chain couples TRBV19 to TRBJ1-2; 11 nucleotides agree with TRBD1. Germline V gives CDR1 LNHDA, CDR2 SQIVND (reference sequence). The J segment lost 3 bases and the V segment lost 7 bases, leaving 7 bases of the junction unmatched. There are 15 residues in the CDR3. This CDR3 reads CASKDRGHGDYGYTF. DNA for the CDR3: TGTGCCAGTAAGGACAGGGGGCACGGGGACTATGGCTACACCTTC.

The V gene is TRBV20-1, the J gene TRBJ1-2; D gene ambiguous. The CDR3 runs to 10 residues. The ends were cut back, 4 bases at V and 7 bases at J, with 7 bases in the middle. The germline gives CDR1 DFQATT, CDR2 SNEGSKA (reference sequence). CDR3 sequence (DNA): TGCAGTGCTACCATGGCTGGCTACACCTTC. It codes for CSATMAGYTF.

By sample share, this clonotype is medium-sized (0.01 to 0.1%). The chain uses TRBV15 and TRBJ1-1; D unclear. With 4 bases removed from V and 5 bases from J, the gap between germline ends came to 8 bases. From germline, CDR1 is LNHNV and CDR2 YYDKDF (reference sequence). CDR3 length: 12 amino acids. CDR3 region: CATSMRWTEAFF. The CDR3 DNA sequence: TGTGCCACCAGCATGAGGTGGACTGAAGCTTTCTTT.

This clonotype is categorized as medium-sized. The chain couples TRBV19 to TRBJ1-1; 8 bases match TRBD1. The germline gives CDR1 LNHDA, CDR2 SQIVND (reference sequence). The CDR3 runs to 13 residues. Written as DNA, the CDR3 is TGTGCTTGCGGGCCAGGGGGCTGGACTGAAGCTTTCTTT. Translating gives CACGPGGWTEAFF. Looking up the rest from reference TRBV19 and TRBJ1-1 gives the full variable domain: DGGITQSPKYLFRKEGQNVTLSCEQNLNHDAMYWYRQDPGQGLRLIYYSQIVNDFQKGDIAEGYSVSREKKESFPLTVTSAQKNPTAFYLCACGPGGWTEAFFGQGTRLTVV.

By share, this clonotype ranks as medium-sized (0.01 to 0.1%). The chain employs TRBV30 and TRBJ1-5; no reliable D call. V gave up 0 bases and J gave up 2 bases, with 14 bases separating them. The V gene's germline CDR1 is GTSNPN and CDR2 SVGIG (reference sequence). The CDR3 runs 16 residues. CDR3 protein: CAWSVTDSLGNQPQHF. In nucleotides, the CDR3 is TGTGCCTGGAGTGTGACGGATTCTTTAGGCAATCAGCCCCAGCATTTT.

Sample share makes this clonotype medium-sized (0.01 to 0.1%). The V gene is TRBV6-6, the J gene TRBJ1-1; a possible D gene is TRBD1 (6 bases). The CDR3 has 15 amino acids. CDR1 and CDR2 from the germline V gene are MNHNY and SVGAGI (reference sequence). V was pared by 10 bases and J by 5 bases, with 23 bases between. CDR3 sequence: CATFSSGGQKTEAFF. The CDR3 region has the DNA TGTGCCACCTTCTCCTCGGGGGGGCAGAAGACTGAAGCTTTCTTT.

There are a few counts of this clonotype. The V gene is TRBV20-1, the J gene TRBJ1-2; a possible D gene is TRBD1 (5 bases). This CDR3 contains 10 residues. Germline CDR1 reads DFQATT; CDR2 reads SNEGSKA (reference sequence). V lost 1 base and J 8 bases, leaving 5 bases between the germline ends. Here the CDR3 reads CSARGGGYTF. CDR3 nucleotides: TGCAGTGCTAGAGGGGGCGGCTACACCTTC.

This clonotype was counted ten times or more. The chain employs TRBV18 and TRBJ2-1; 8 bases map to TRBD2. V lost 6 bases to trimming and J lost 16 bases; unmatched junction nucleotides: 8. The CDR3 runs to 11 residues. Germline CDR1 and CDR2: KGHSH and LQKENI. The CDR3 spells CASSDLLAEFF. The CDR3 DNA follows: TGTGCCAGCTCTGACCTACTAGCGGAATTCTTC.

The chain combines TRBV6-5 with TRBJ2-7; maybe TRBD2 (5 bases). The ends were cut back, 8 bases at V and 1 base at J, with 12 bases in the middle. The germline V gene has CDR1 MNHEY and CDR2 SVGAGI. The CDR3 spans 13 residues. CDR3 sequence reads: CASRGSYSYEQYF. In nucleotides, the CDR3 is TGTGCCAGCCGTGGGAGCTATTCCTACGAGCAGTACTTC.

Judged by abundance, this clonotype is medium-sized. V usage is TRBV5-4 and J usage is TRBJ1-1, with TRBD1 matching 7 bases. CDR1 is SGHNT, CDR2 YYREEE, per germline (reference sequence). This CDR3 has 14 amino acids. J lost 1 base, V lost 4 bases, and 4 bases had no gene match. CDR3 in DNA: TGTGCCAGCAGCCGGACAGGAGGGAACACTGAAGCTTTCTTT. Its translation is CASSRTGGNTEAFF.

This chain connects TRBV5-1 to TRBJ1-1; D gene uncertain. Germline CDR1 reads SGHRS; CDR2 reads YFSETQ. The CDR3 is made up of 14 amino acids. Trimming stripped 0 bases from V and 5 bases from J, with 11 bases between. DNA of the CDR3: TGCGCCAGCAGCTTGGGGAGTGGAGGGACTGAAGCTTTCTTT. Translation: CASSLGSGGTEAFF.

The chain uses TRBV12-3 or TRBV12-4 and TRBJ1-5; D unresolved. The CDR3 totals 15 residues. V was pared by 3 bases and J by 3 bases, with 12 bases between. The CDR3 is CASSFGGELNQPQHF. The CDR3 region has the DNA TGTGCCAGCAGTTTCGGCGGAGAACTCAATCAGCCCCAGCATTTT.

In its sample, this clonotype was seen a few times. The gene calls are TRBV27 and TRBJ2-1; 14 nucleotides match TRBD2. Germline CDR1 is MNHEY and CDR2 is SMNVEV (reference sequence). CDR3 length equals 17 residues. V gave up 5 bases and J gave up 8 bases; unmatched junction bases: 11. The CDR3 sequence: CASSESGLAGAGYEQFF. The CDR3 coding sequence is TGTGCCAGCAGTGAATCGGGACTAGCGGGGGCGGGCTATGAGCAGTTCTTC.

This chain joins TRBV2 and TRBJ1-1; D not resolved. The V end lost 0 bases, the J end lost 6 bases, and 11 bases lay between the germline ends. The V gene's germline CDR1 is SNHLY and CDR2 FYNNEI. The CDR3 is 14 residues long. In DNA, the CDR3 is TGTGCCAGCAGTGAAGCGGAGTCTAACCCTGAAGCTTTCTTT. It specifies CASSEAESNPEAFF.

This clonotype is labeled medium-sized. J is TRBJ1-2 and V is TRBV7-9; D unclear. Germline V gene sequence: CDR1 SEHNR, CDR2 FQNEAQ (reference sequence). V lost 2 bases and J 6 bases, leaving 13 bases between the germline ends. This CDR3 has 14 amino acids. CDR3 residues: CASSLSPPRDGYTF. The CDR3 DNA follows: TGTGCCAGCAGCTTATCCCCGCCTAGGGATGGCTACACCTTC.

This clonotype was observed at least ten times. V and J are TRBV5-4 and TRBJ2-2, with D perhaps matching TRBD2 (6 bases). Between the trimmed V and J ends, which lost 3 bases and 0 bases, there was a span of 9 bases. Germline V gene lookup returns CDR1 SGHNT and CDR2 YYREEE (reference sequence). This CDR3 comprises 15 residues. The CDR3, as DNA: TGTGCCAGCAGCTACGGGGGATCGAACACCGGGGAGCTGTTTTTT. Translating it yields CASSYGGSNTGELFF. The entire variable domain, with the rest obtained from reference TRBV5-4 and TRBJ2-2, is as follows: ETGVTQSPTHLIKTRGQQVTLRCSSQSGHNTVSWYQQALGQGPQFIFQYYREEENGRGNFPPRFSGLQFPNYSSELNVNALELDDSALYLCASSYGGSNTGELFFGEGSRLTVL.

This clonotype was observed a few times. This chain links TRBV2 with TRBJ2-7; 8 positions agree with TRBD1. CDR1 and CDR2 (germline): SNHLY, FYNNEI. The CDR3 has 14 amino acids. The V gene end was trimmed by 9 bases and the J gene end by 5 bases; junction bases not matched to a gene: 12. The CDR3 bases are TGTGCCAGTCAACCGGGGACAGGCCCTAACGAGCAGTACTTC. The encoded protein is CASQPGTGPNEQYF.

In its sample, this clonotype is medium-sized. The chain carries TRBV18 and TRBJ2-7, with a possible D match to TRBD1 (5 bases). Trimming stripped 2 bases from V and 5 bases from J, with 13 bases between. The CDR3 totals 14 residues. The germline V gene has CDR1 KGHSH and CDR2 LQKENI. CDR3 region: CASSPERQGNEQYF. CDR3 in DNA: TGTGCCAGCTCACCAGAAAGGCAGGGCAACGAGCAGTACTTC.

V is TRBV9 and J is TRBJ1-1; possibly TRBD1 for D (6 bases). The CDR3 consists of 15 residues. Germline CDR1 and CDR2: SGDLS and YYNGEE. V was shortened by 4 bases and J by 1 base, with 14 bases between the two germline ends. The CDR3 spells CASSRGGQTNTEAFF. The CDR3 nucleotides are TGTGCCAGCAGCCGTGGGGGGCAGACGAACACTGAAGCTTTCTTT.